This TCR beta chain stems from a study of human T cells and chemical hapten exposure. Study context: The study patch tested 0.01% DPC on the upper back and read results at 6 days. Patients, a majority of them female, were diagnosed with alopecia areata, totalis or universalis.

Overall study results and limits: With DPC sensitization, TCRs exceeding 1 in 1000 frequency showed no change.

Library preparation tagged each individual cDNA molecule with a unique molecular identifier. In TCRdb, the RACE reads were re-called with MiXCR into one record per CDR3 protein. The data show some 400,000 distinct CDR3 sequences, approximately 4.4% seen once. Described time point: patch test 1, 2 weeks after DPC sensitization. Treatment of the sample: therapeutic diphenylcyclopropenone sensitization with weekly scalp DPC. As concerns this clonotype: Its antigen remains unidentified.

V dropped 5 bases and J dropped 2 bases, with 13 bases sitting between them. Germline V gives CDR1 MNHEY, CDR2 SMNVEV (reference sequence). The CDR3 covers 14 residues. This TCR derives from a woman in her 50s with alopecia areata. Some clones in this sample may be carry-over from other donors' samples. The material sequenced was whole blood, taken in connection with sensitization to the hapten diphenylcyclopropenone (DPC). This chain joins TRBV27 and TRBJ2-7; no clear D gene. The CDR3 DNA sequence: TGTGCCAGCAGTCCCATCGAGGTACCCTACGAGCAGTACTTC. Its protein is CASSPIEVPYEQYF.